This T cell receptor beta chain was sequenced during a study of T cells in Graves' hyperthyroidism and ophthalmopathy. This clonotype was seen many times. What it binds is not known. RNA transcripts served as the template for amplifying TCR beta CDR3 regions. The study used the HTBI primer set for a first-round RT-PCR of the TCR CDR3. TCRdb re-called the multiplex PCR reads through MiXCR, storing one row per CDR3 protein. The top ten clones hold less than 45% of a sample with about 300,000 distinct CDR3 sequences, around a fifth of them seen once. Study-level results: Blood held most thyroid clonotypes expanded above 0.001 frequency.

V was trimmed by 2 bases and J by 1 base, leaving 11 bases between them. Germline CDR1 KGHSH, CDR2 LQKENI. The CDR3 runs 15 residues. The sequence came from a man between 45 and 60 years old with Graves' ophthalmopathy. Sequenced sample: blood. V is TRBV18 and J is TRBJ1-1, with a weak D call TRBD1 (5 bases). In DNA, the CDR3 is TGTGCCAGCTCACCAAGGGACCTAAGGAACACTGAAGCTTTCTTT. This gives the protein CASSPRDLRNTEAFF.